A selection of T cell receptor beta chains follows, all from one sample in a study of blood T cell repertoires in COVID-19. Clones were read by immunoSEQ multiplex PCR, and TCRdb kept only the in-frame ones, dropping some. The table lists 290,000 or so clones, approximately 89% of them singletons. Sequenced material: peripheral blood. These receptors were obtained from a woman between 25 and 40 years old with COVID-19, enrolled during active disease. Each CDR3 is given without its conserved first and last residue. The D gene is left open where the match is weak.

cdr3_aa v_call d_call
ASSYFPGETQY TRBV6-5 NA
ASRSGRLAGGKLPYEQY TRBV7-8 TRBD2
ASSEARGNLGTDTQY TRBV6-1 NA
ASSDYRVRKSTDTQY TRBV6-1 NA
ASSLWTEPYEQY TRBV5-5 NA
ASTRSQGYRDTGELF TRBV7-9 NA
ASSLFPSGRDTDTQY TRBV27 TRBD2
ASSQEGGAIGANVLT TRBV4-1 NA
SASPGGFSNQPQH TRBV20-1 TRBD1
ATPTSGDEQY TRBV24-1 TRBD2
ASSSGLQGQNEKLF TRBV5-4 NA
AISERDSYGYT TRBV10-3 TRBD1
ASSTSGVGPEAF TRBV13 NA
AISPSAGLENTGELF TRBV10-3 NA
ASSQAGTSGSYEQY TRBV3-1/TRBV3-2 TRBD2
ASSLDSTSGRTDTQY TRBV5-4 TRBD2
ASSLQGQGGEKLF TRBV11-2 TRBD1
AWSRGGTGTTEAF TRBV30 TRBD1
ASSPLGAGGWEQY TRBV5-5 NA
ASSQDRTGYNEQF TRBV4-1 NA
ASSLPGGGNTIY TRBV28 NA
AISDHDRSSYEQY TRBV10-3 NA
ASSRGTSGTGTTYEQY TRBV27 TRBD2
ASSQAPAYEQY TRBV4-1 NA
ASSPPIRELF TRBV28 NA
ARTTPRGKNIQY TRBV5-3 NA
ASNTGGDNSPLH TRBV19 NA
ASSIWRSRAGVRGEQF TRBV19 TRBD2
ASNPGQGPYEQY TRBV19 TRBD1
ASSQDRPQGKRAF TRBV3-1/TRBV3-2 NA
ASSQDRAGTTGNTIY TRBV4-2 NA
ASTLGQGVGQTQY TRBV6-5 NA
AWGGVLSNQPQH TRBV30 NA
ASSLSGLASLQF TRBV11-2 NA
ASRRDSANTEAF TRBV5-1 NA
ASSLSQDYEQY TRBV27 NA
ASSLRAGVRLDTQY TRBV5-4 TRBD2
ASSLVVRGSGANVLT TRBV7-2 NA
ASSFDGDRGLGEQY TRBV7-2 TRBD1
AIQGGDGAYEQY TRBV2 NA
ASSYTKGQGNTEAF TRBV6-5 TRBD1
ASSLAGSYNEQF TRBV5-1 NA
ASSQGFTLAGLSYEQY TRBV4-1 TRBD2